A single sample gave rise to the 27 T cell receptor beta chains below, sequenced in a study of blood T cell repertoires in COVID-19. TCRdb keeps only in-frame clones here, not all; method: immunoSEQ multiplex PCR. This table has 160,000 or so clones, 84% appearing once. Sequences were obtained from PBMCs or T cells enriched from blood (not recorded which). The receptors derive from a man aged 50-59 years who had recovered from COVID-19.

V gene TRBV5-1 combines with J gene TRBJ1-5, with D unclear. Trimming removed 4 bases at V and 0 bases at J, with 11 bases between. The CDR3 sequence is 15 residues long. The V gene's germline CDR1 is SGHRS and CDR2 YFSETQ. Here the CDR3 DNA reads TGCGCCAGCAGCCCGGAGGCCGGTAGCAATCAGCCCCAGCATTTT. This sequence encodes CASSPEAGSNQPQHF.

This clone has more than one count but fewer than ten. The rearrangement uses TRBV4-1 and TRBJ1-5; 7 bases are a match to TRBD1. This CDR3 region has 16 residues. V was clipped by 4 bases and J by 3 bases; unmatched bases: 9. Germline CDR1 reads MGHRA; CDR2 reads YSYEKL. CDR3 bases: TGCGCCAGCAGCCCCCGGGTAGACAGGGTCAATCAGCCCCAGCATTTT. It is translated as CASSPRVDRVNQPQHF.

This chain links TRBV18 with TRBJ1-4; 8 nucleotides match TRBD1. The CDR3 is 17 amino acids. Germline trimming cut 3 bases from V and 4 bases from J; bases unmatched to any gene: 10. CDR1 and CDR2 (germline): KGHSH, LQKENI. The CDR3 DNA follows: TGTGCCAGCTCACCGGGACAGGCCCACGGGTATAATGAAAAACTGTTTTTT. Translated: CASSPGQAHGYNEKLFF.

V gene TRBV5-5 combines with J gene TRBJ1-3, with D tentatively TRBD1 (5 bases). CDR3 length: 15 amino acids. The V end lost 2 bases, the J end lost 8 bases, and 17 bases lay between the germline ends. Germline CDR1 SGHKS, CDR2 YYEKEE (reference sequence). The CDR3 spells CASSFGQNLPDTIYF. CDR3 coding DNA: TGTGCCAGCAGCTTTGGACAAAATCTCCCGGACACCATATATTTT.

CDR3 nucleotide sequence: TGCGCCAGCAGCTTGCAGGGGGATCTGACCCAGTACTTC. Translated: CASSLQGDLTQYF. The chain carries TRBV5-1 and TRBJ2-5; 7 bases agree with TRBD1. Per the germline V gene, CDR1 is SGHRS and CDR2 is YFSETQ. This CDR3 comprises 13 residues. After removal of 1 base from V and 7 bases from J, the junction contained 4 bases not matched to a gene.

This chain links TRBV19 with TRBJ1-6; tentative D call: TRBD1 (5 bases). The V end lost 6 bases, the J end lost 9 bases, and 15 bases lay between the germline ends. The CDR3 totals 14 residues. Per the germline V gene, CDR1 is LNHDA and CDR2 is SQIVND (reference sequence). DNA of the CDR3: TGTGCCAGTAGGAGGACACTGGAGGGTTCACCCCTCCACTTT. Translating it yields CASRRTLEGSPLHF.

This CDR3 reads CASSFLRGENEQFF. For the CDR3, the DNA is TGTGCCAGCAGTTTTCTACGGGGGGAGAATGAGCAGTTCTTC. This chain joins TRBV27 and TRBJ2-1; TRBD2 matches 7 bases. V shed 3 bases, J shed 7 bases, and the junction held 6 bases outside the gene matches. CDR1 is MNHEY and CDR2 is SMNVEV in the germline V gene (reference sequence). There are 14 residues in the CDR3.

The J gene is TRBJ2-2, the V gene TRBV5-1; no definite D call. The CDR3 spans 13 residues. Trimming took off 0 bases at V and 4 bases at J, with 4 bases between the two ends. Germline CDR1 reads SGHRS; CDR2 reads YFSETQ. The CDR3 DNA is TGCGCCAGCAGCTTGGGTAGCACCGGGGAGCTGTTTTTT. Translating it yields CASSLGSTGELFF. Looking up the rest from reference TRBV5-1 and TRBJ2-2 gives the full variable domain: KAGVTQTPRYLIKTRGQQVTLSCSPISGHRSVSWYQQTPGQGLQFLFEYFSETQRNKGNFPGRFSGRQFSNSRSEMNVSTLELGDSALYLCASSLGSTGELFFGEGSRLTVL.

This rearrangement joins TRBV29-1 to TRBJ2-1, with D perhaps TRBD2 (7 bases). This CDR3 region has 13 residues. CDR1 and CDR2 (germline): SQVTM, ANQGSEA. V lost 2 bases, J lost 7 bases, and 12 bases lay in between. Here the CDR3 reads CSVEPGGRNEQFF. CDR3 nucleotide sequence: TGCAGCGTTGAACCGGGGGGCCGGAATGAGCAGTTCTTC.

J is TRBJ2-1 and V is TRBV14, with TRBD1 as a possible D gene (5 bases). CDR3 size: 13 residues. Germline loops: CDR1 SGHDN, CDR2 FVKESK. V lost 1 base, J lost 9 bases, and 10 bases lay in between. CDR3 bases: TGTGCCAGCAGCCAAGGATTTAGGGGTGAGCAGTTCTTC. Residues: CASSQGFRGEQFF.

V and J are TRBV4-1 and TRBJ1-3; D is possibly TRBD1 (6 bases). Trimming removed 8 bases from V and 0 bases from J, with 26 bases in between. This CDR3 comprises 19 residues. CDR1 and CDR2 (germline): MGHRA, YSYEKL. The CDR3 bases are TGCGCCAGCGGGAGGGCTACCATGGACAGACAAAACTCTGGAAACACCATATATTTT. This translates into CASGRATMDRQNSGNTIYF.

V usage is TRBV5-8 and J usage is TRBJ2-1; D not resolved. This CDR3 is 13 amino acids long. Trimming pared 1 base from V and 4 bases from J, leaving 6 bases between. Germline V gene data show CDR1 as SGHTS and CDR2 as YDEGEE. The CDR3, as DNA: TGTGCCAGCAGCTTGTCCAGATACAATGAGCAGTTCTTC. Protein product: CASSLSRYNEQFF.

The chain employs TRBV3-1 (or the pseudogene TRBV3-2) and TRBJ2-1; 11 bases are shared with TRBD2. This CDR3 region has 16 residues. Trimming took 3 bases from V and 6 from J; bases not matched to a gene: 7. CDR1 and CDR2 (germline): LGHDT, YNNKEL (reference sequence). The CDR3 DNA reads TGTGCCAGCAGCCAGCCGGGACTAGCGGATATCAATGAGCAGTTCTTC. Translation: CASSQPGLADINEQFF.

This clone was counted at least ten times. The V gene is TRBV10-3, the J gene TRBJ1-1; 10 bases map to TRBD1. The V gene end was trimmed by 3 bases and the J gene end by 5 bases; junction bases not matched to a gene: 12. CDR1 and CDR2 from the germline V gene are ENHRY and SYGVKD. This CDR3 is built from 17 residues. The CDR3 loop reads CAISEIPGQGKGTEAFF. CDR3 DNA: TGTGCCATCAGTGAAATCCCGGGACAGGGGAAGGGTACTGAAGCTTTCTTT.

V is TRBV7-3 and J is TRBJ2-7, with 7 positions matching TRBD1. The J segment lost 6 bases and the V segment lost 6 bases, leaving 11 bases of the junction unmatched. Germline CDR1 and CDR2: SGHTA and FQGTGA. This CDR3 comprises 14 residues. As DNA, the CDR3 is TGTGCCAGCAGTGATGCAGGGGGTAGTTCCGAGCAGTACTTC. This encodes CASSDAGGSSEQYF.

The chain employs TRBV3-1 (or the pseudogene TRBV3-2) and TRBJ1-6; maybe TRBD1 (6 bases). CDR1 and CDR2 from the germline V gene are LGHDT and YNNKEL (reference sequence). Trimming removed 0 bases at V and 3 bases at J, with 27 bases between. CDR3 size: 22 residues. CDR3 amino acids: CASSQDPGSPGGRFLYNSPLHF. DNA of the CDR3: TGTGCCAGCAGCCAAGATCCGGGGTCCCCGGGGGGCAGGTTTCTCTATAATTCACCCCTCCACTTT.

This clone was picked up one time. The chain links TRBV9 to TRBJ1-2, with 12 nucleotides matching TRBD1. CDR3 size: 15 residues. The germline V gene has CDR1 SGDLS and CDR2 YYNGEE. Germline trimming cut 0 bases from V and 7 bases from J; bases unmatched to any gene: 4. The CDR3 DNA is TGTGCCAGCAGCGTAGGGGGACAGGGGGCGTTTGGCTACACCTTC. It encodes CASSVGGQGAFGYTF.

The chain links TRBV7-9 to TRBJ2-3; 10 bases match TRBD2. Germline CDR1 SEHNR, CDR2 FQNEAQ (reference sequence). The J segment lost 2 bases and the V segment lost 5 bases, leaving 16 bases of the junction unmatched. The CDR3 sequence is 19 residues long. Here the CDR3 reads CASSQPRAGGPLVTDTQYF. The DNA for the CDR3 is TGTGCCAGCAGCCAACCTAGAGCGGGGGGGCCGCTCGTCACAGATACGCAGTATTTT.

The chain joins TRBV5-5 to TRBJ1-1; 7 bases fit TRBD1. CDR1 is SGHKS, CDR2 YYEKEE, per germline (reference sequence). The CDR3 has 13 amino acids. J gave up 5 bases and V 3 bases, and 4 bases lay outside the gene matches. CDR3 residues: CASSWGQSTEAFF. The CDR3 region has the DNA TGTGCCAGCAGCTGGGGACAGTCGACTGAAGCTTTCTTT.

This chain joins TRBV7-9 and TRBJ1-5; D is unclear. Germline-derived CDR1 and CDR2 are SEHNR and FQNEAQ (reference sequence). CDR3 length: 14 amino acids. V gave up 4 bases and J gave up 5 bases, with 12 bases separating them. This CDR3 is CASSYPGADQPQHF. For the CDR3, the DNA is TGTGCCAGCAGCTACCCAGGTGCCGATCAGCCCCAGCATTTT.

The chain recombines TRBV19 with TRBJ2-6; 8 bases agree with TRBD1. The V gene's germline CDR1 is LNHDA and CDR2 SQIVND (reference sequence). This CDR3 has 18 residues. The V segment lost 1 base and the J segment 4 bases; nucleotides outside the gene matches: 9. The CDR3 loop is CASSIVARGLSGANVLTF. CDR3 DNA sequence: TGTGCCAGTAGTATAGTGGCCAGGGGGCTATCCGGGGCCAACGTCCTGACTTTC.

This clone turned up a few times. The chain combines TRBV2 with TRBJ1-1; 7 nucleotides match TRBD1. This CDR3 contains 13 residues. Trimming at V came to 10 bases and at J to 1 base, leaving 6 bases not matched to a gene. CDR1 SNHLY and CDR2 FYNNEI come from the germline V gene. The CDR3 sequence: CATLRDRNTEAFF. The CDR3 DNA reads TGTGCCACCCTCCGGGACAGGAACACTGAAGCTTTCTTT.

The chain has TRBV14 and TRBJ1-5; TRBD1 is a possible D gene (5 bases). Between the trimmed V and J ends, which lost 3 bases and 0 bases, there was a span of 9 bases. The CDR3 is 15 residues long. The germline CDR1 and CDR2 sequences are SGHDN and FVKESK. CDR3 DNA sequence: TGTGCCAGCAGCCAGGCTAGGGGTAGCAATCAGCCCCAGCATTTT. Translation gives CASSQARGSNQPQHF.

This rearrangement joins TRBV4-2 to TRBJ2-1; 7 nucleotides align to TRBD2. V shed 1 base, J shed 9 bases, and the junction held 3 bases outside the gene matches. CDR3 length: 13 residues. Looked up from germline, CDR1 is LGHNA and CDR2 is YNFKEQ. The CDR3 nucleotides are TGTGCCAGCAGCCAAGTAACTAGCGTTGAGCAGTTCTTC. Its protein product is CASSQVTSVEQFF.

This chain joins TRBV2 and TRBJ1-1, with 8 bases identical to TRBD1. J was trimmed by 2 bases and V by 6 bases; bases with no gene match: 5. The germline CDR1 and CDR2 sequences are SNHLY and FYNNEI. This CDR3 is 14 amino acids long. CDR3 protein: CASSFPGGNTEAFF. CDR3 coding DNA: TGTGCCAGCAGCTTCCCAGGGGGCAACACTGAAGCTTTCTTT.

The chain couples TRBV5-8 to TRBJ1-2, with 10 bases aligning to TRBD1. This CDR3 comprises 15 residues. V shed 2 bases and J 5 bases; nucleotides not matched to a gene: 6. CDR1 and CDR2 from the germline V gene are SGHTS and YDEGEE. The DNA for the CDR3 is TGTGCCAGCAGCTTCACCGGGACAGGGGTATATGGCTACACCTTC. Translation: CASSFTGTGVYGYTF.

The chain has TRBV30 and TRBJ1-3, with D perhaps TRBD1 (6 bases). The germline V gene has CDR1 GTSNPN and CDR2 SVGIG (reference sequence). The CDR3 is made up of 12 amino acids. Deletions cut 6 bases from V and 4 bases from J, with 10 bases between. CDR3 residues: CACRQVGNTIYF. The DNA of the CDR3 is TGTGCCTGCAGACAGGTCGGAAACACCATATATTTT.